This T cell receptor beta chain stems from a study of cytomegalovirus exposure and HLA in healthy donors. On this clone: What it binds is unknown.

Study-wide findings and caveats: Some public TCRs appeared in many individuals, while most sequences were rare. Previous analysis showed most TCR beta V segments were productive about 87% or about 30% of the time. Later findings reportedly placed an Asian-associated ancestry cluster below the roughly 660-donor mean for N-insertions.

This PCR relied on a set of 60 Vbeta primers and 13 Jbeta primers. The repertoire was sequenced with immunoSEQ multiplex PCR; TCRdb's copy has only in-frame clones and lacks some. The sample lists over 95,000 clones; 70% to 80% were seen once. Unmatched junction bases numbered 7, after V lost 0 bases and J lost 15 bases. From germline, CDR1 is SGHNT and CDR2 YYREEE (reference sequence). The CDR3 is 14 amino acids. This clonotype was obtained from a middle-aged woman in good health and CMV-seropositive. The chain carries TRBV5-4 and TRBJ2-1; TRBD2 matches 12 bases. The specimen sequenced was PBMCs. CDR3 nucleotide sequence: TGTGCCAGCAGCTTGGGGGCTAGCGGGGGGGCAGTGTTCTTC. This encodes CASSLGASGGAVFF.